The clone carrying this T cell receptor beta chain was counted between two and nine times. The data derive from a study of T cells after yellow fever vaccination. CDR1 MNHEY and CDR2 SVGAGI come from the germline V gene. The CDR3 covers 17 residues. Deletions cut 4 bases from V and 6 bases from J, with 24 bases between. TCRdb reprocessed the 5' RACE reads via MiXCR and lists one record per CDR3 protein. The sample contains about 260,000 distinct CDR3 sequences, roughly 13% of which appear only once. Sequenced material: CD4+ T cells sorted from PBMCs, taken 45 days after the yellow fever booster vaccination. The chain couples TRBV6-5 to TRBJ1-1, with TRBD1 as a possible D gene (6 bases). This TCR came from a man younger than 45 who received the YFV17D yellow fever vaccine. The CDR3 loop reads CASSWGVTGVGDPEAFF. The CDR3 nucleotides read TGTGCCAGCAGTTGGGGCGTGACAGGAGTGGGTGACCCTGAAGCTTTCTTT.